One sample yielded the 2 T cell receptor beta chains listed below, sequenced in a study of T cell repertoires in aging, cancer and after chemotherapy. TRB rearrangements spanning V, D and J were amplified using mixed TRB-A/B primers. Using its own MiXCR run on the multiplex PCR reads, TCRdb lists one record per CDR3 protein. The profile covers more than 2,500 distinct CDR3 sequences, with about 33% appearing a single time and around an eighth taken by the ten largest. The template was genomic DNA from peripheral blood, not RNA. The sequencing input was blood. The receptor source for this set is a human donor in good health.

This clonotype ranks as medium-sized (0.01 to 0.1%). J is TRBJ1-4 and V is TRBV6-6, with a weak D call TRBD1 (6 bases). Trimming took off 5 bases at V and 0 bases at J, with 13 bases between the two ends. The CDR3 consists of 16 residues. CDR1 is MNHNY, CDR2 SVGAGI, per germline (reference sequence). The CDR3 reads CASSPIQGTTNEKLFF. For the CDR3, the DNA is TGTGCCAGCAGTCCAATACAGGGAACAACTAATGAAAAACTGTTTTTT.

This clonotype was counted only a few times. The V call is TRBV7-9, the J call TRBJ1-4; D gene unclear. Looked up from germline, CDR1 is SEHNR and CDR2 is FQNEAQ (reference sequence). CDR3 length equals 15 residues. V was trimmed by 3 bases and J by 8 bases, leaving 16 bases between them. This chain's CDR3 is CASSLVSRLGEKLFF. The CDR3 DNA follows: TGTGCCAGCAGCTTGGTCTCCCGCCTCGGGGAAAAACTGTTTTTT.